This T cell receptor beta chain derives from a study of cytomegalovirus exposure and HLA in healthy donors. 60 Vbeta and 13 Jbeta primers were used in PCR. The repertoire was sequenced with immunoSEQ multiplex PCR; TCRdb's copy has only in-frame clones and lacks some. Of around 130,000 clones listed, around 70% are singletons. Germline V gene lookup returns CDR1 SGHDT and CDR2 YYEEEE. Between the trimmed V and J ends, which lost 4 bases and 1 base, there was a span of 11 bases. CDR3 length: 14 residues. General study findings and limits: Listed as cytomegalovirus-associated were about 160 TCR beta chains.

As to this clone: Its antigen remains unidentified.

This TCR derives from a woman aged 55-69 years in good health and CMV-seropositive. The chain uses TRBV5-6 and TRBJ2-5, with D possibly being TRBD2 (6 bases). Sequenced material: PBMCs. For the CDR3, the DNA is TGTGCCAGCAGCCAACTAGCTTCCCAAGAGACCCAGTACTTC. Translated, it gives CASSQLASQETQYF.